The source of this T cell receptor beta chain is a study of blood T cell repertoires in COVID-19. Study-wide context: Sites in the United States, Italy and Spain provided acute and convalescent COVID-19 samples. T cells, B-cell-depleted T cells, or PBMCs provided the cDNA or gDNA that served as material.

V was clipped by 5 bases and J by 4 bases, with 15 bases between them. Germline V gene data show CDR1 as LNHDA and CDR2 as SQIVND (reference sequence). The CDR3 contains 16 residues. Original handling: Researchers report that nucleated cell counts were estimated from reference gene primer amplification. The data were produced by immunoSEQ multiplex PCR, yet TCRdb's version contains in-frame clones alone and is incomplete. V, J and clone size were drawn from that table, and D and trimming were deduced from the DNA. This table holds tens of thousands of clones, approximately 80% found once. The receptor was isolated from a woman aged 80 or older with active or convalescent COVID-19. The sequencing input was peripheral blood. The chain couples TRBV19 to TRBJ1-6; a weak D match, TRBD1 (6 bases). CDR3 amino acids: CASSSAGTTYNSPLHF. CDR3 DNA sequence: TGTGCCAGTAGTTCTGCCGGGACAACTTATAATTCACCCCTCCACTTT. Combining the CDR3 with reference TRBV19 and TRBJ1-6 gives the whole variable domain DGGITQSPKYLFRKEGQNVTLSCEQNLNHDAMYWYRQDPGQGLRLIYYSQIVNDFQKGDIAEGYSVSREKKESFPLTVTSAQKNPTAFYLCASSSAGTTYNSPLHFGNGTRLTVT.